A selection of T cell receptor beta chains follows, all from one sample in a study of blood T cell repertoires in COVID-19. The method was immunoSEQ multiplex PCR; TCRdb's version includes in-frame clones alone and lacks a portion of them. The sample contains approximately 300,000 clones, roughly 90% of which appear only once. The specimen sequenced was PBMCs or T cells enriched from blood (not recorded which). The source of these receptors is a man in his sixties who had recovered from COVID-19. Both conserved end residues are part of each CDR3. D genes are given only for firm matches. Rows may omit the clone size; those that give it use once, few, many or a size class.

clone size,J gene,D gene,V gene,CDR3 protein,CDR3 DNA
NA,TRBJ1-5,NA,TRBV19,CASSNRVSQPQHF,TGTGCCAGTAGTAACAGGGTTTCTCAGCCCCAGCATTTT
NA,TRBJ2-3,NA,TRBV18,CASSPLWGGTDTQYF,TGTGCCAGCTCACCACTGTGGGGGGGCACAGATACGCAGTATTTT
NA,TRBJ1-5,NA,TRBV24-1,CATSDSNDRNQPQHF,TGTGCCACCAGTGATTCCAACGACAGAAATCAGCCCCAGCATTTT
NA,TRBJ1-4,NA,TRBV2,CASSANRATNEKLFF,TGTGCCAGCAGTGCTAACAGGGCAACTAATGAAAAACTGTTTTTT
once,TRBJ1-1,TRBD1,TRBV18,CASGQGLDTEAFF,TGTGCCAGCGGACAGGGATTAGACACTGAAGCTTTCTTT
NA,TRBJ2-1,TRBD1,TRBV6-5,CASRDRNNEQFF,TGTGCCAGCAGGGACAGGAACAATGAGCAGTTCTTC
NA,TRBJ2-2,NA,TRBV28,CASRGTGTPRTGELFF,TGTGCCAGCAGAGGAACTGGCACCCCGAGGACCGGGGAGCTGTTTTTT
NA,TRBJ2-1,NA,TRBV7-3,CASSLTAGLPADEQFF,TGTGCCAGCAGCTTAACGGCGGGGCTCCCGGCGGATGAGCAGTTCTTC
NA,TRBJ1-6,NA,TRBV14,CASSQAVGGGPLHF,TGTGCCAGCAGCCAAGCGGTTGGGGGCGGGCCCCTCCACTTT
NA,TRBJ1-4,NA,TRBV7-2,CASSLVVTQNEKLFF,TGTGCCAGCAGCTTAGTGGTGACACAGAATGAAAAACTGTTTTTT
NA,TRBJ2-7,TRBD2,TRBV27,CASSRASWAAGRGPREQYF,TGTGCCAGCAGTCGAGCCTCGTGGGCGGCGGGGAGGGGCCCTCGTGAGCAGTACTTC